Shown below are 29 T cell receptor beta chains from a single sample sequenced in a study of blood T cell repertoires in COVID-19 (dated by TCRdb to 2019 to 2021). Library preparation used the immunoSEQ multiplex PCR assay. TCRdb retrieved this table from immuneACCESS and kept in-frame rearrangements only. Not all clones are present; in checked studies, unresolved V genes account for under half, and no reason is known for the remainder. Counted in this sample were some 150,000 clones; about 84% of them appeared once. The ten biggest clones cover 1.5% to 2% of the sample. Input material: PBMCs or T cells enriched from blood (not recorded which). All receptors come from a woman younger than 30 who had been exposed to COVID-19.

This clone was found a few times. This CDR3 is CASRRLAGADTQYF. The CDR3 nucleotides read TGTGCCAGTAGGAGATTAGCGGGAGCTGATACGCAGTATTTT. The V gene is TRBV19, the J gene TRBJ2-3, with TRBD2 matching 9 bases. The V gene end was trimmed by 6 bases and the J gene end by 6 bases; junction bases not matched to a gene: 7. CDR3 length equals 14 residues. Germline V CDR1 and CDR2: LNHDA, SQIVND (reference sequence).

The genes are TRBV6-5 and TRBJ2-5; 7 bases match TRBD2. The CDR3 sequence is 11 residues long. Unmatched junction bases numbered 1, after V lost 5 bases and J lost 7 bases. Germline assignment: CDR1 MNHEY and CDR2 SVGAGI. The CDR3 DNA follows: TGTGCCAGCAGTAGGGAGGGGACCCAGTACTTC. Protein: CASSREGTQYF.

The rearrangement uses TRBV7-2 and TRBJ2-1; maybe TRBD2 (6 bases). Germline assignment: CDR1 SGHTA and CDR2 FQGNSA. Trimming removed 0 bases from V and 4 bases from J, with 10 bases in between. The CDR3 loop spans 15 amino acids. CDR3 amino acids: CASSLAGGRYNEQFF. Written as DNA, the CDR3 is TGTGCCAGCAGCTTAGCGGGAGGTCGGTACAATGAGCAGTTCTTC.

The CDR3 coding sequence is TGTGCCACCAGTGATGACAGGCGCAACTATGGCTACACCTTC. This encodes CATSDDRRNYGYTF. The chain recombines TRBV24-1 with TRBJ1-2; the D gene is possibly TRBD1 (6 bases). Germline V gene sequence: CDR1 KGHDR, CDR2 SFDVKD. Trimming stripped 3 bases from V and 2 bases from J, with 9 bases between. The CDR3 sequence is 14 residues long.

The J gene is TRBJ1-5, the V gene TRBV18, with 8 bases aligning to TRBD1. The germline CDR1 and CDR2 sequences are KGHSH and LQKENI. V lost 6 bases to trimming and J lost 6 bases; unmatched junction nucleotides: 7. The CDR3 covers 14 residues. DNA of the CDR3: TGTGCCAGCTCCCACAGGGGGGCGAGTCAGCCCCAGCATTTT. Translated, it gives CASSHRGASQPQHF.

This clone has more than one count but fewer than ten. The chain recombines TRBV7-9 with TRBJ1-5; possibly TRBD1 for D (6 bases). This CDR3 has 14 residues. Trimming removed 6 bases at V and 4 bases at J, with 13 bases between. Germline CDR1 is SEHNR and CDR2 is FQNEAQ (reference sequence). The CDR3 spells CASSKGGGNQPQHF. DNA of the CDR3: TGTGCCAGCAGTAAGGGAGGGGGGAATCAGCCCCAGCATTTT.

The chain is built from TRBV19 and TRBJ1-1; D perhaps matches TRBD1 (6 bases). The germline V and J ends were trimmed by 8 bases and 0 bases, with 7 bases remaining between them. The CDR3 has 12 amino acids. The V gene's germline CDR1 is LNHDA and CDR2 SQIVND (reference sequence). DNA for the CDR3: TGTGCCAGTGGACAGTTGAACACTGAAGCTTTCTTT. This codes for CASGQLNTEAFF. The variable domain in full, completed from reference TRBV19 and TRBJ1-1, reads DGGITQSPKYLFRKEGQNVTLSCEQNLNHDAMYWYRQDPGQGLRLIYYSQIVNDFQKGDIAEGYSVSREKKESFPLTVTSAQKNPTAFYLCASGQLNTEAFFGQGTRLTVV.

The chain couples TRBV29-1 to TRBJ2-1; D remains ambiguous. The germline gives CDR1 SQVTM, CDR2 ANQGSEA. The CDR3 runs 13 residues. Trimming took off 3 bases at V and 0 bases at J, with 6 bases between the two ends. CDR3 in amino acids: CSVERYSYNEQFF. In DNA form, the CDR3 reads TGCAGCGTTGAGCGGTACTCCTACAATGAGCAGTTCTTC.

The CDR3 is CASSERRGGNSPLHF. CDR3 in DNA: TGTGCCAGCAGTGAAAGGAGGGGGGGTAATTCACCCCTCCACTTT. The V gene is TRBV2, the J gene TRBJ1-6; possibly TRBD1 for D (6 bases). The CDR3 extends over 15 amino acids. The germline CDR1 and CDR2 sequences are SNHLY and FYNNEI. V shed 2 bases and J shed 6 bases, with 11 bases lying between them.

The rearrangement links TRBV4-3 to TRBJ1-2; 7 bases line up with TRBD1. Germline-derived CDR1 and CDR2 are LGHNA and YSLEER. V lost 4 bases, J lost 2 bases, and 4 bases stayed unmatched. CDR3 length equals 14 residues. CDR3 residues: CASSRETGNYGYTF. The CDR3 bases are TGCGCCAGCAGCCGAGAGACAGGGAACTATGGCTACACCTTC.

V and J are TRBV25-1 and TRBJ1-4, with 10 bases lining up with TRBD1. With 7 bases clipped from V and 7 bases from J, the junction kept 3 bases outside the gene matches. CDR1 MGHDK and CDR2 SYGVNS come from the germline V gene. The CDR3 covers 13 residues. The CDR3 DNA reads TGTGCCAGCAACGGACAGGGGGGTGAAAAACTGTTTTTT. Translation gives CASNGQGGEKLFF.

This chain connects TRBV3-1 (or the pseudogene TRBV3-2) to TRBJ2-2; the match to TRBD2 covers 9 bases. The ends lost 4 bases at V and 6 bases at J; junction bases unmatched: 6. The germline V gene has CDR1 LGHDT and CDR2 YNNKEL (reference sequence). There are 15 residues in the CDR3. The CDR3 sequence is CASSPGTSKAGELFF. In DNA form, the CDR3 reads TGTGCCAGCAGCCCCGGGACTAGCAAGGCCGGGGAGCTGTTTTTT.

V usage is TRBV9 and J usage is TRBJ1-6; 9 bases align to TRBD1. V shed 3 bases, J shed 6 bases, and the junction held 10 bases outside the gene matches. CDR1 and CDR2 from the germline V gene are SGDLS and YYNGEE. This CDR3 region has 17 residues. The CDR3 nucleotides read TGTGCCAGCAGCGGCGGCCCAGGGACAGGGACTAATTCACCCCTCCACTTT. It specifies CASSGGPGTGTNSPLHF.

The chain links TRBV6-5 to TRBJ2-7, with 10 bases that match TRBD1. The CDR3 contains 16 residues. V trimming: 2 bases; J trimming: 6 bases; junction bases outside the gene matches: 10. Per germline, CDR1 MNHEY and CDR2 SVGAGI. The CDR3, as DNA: TGTGCCAGCAGTTACCACTCGAGGGGACAGGGGTCCGAGCAGTACTTC. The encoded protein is CASSYHSRGQGSEQYF.

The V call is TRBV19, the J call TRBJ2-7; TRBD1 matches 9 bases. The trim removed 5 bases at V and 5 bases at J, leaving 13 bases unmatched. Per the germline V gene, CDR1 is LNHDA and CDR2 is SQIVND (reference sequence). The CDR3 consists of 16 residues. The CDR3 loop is CASSPRRGQGAHEQYF. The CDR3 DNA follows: TGTGCCAGTAGTCCCAGACGGGGACAGGGAGCCCACGAGCAGTACTTC.

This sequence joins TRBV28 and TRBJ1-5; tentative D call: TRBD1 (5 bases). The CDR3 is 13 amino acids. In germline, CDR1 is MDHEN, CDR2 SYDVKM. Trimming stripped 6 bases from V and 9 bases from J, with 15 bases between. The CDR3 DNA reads TGTGCCAGCAGCCCTGGGGGGACGGGGCCCCAGCATTTT. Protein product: CASSPGGTGPQHF.

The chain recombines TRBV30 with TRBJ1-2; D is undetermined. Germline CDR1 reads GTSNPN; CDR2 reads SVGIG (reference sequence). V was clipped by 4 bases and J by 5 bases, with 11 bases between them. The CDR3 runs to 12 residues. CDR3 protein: CAWNRGGYGYTF. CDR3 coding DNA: TGTGCCTGGAACCGGGGAGGGTATGGCTACACCTTC.

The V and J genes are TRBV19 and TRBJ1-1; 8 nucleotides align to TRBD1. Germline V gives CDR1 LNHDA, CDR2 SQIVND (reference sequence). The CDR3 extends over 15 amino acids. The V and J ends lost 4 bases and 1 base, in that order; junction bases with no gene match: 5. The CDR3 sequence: CASSTIGTGNTEAFF. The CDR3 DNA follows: TGTGCCAGTAGTACAATCGGGACAGGGAACACTGAAGCTTTCTTT.

CDR3 protein: CAWSTGERGYTF. The CDR3 DNA reads as TGTGCCTGGAGCACAGGGGAGAGGGGCTACACCTTC. The chain joins TRBV30 to TRBJ1-2; 7 bases match TRBD1. V gave up 3 bases and J gave up 8 bases; unmatched junction bases: 6. Per the germline V gene, CDR1 is GTSNPN and CDR2 is SVGIG (reference sequence). This CDR3 contains 12 residues. The full variable domain, rest sourced from reference TRBV30 and TRBJ1-2, is SQTIHQWPATLVQPVGSPLSLECTVEGTSNPNLYWYRQAAGRGLQLLFYSVGIGQISSEVPQNLSASRPQDRQFILSSKKLLLSDSGFYLCAWSTGERGYTFGSGTRLTVV.

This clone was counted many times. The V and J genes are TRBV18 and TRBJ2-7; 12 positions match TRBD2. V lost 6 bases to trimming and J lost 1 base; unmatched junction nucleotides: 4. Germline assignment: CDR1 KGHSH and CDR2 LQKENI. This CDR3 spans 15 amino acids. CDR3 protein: CASSPTSGGSYEQYF. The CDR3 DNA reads TGTGCCAGCTCGCCTACTAGCGGGGGGTCCTACGAGCAGTACTTC.

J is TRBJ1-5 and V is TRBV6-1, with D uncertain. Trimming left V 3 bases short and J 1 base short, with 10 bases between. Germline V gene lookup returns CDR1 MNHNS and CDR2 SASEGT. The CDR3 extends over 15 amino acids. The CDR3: CASSDWAGSNQPQHF. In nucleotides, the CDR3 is TGTGCCAGCAGTGATTGGGCAGGAAGCAATCAGCCCCAGCATTTT.

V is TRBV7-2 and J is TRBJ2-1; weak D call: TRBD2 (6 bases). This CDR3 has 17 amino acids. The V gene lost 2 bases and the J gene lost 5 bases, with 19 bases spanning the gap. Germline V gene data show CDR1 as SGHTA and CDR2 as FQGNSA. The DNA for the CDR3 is TGTGCCAGCAGCTTACCCCTCCGGGACTTGGAAGACAATGAGCAGTTCTTC. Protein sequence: CASSLPLRDLEDNEQFF.

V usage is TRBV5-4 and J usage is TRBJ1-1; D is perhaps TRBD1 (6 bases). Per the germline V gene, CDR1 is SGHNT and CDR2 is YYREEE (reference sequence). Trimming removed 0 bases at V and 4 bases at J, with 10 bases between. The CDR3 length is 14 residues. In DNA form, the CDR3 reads TGTGCCAGCAGCTTGGACCAGGGGAGCACTGAAGCTTTCTTT. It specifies CASSLDQGSTEAFF. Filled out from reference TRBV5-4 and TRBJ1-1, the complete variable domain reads ETGVTQSPTHLIKTRGQQVTLRCSSQSGHNTVSWYQQALGQGPQFIFQYYREEENGRGNFPPRFSGLQFPNYSSELNVNALELDDSALYLCASSLDQGSTEAFFGQGTRLTVV.

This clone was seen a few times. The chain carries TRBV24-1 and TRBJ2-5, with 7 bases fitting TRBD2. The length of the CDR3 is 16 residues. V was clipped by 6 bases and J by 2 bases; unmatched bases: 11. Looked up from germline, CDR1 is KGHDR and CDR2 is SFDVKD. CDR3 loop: CATSLPSLGGQETQYF. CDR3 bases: TGTGCCACCAGTCTTCCGAGTTTGGGAGGGCAAGAGACCCAGTACTTC.

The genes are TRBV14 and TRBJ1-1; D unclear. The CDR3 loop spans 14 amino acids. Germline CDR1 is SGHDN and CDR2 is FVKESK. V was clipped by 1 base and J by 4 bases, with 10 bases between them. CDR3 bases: TGTGCCAGCAGCCAAGTGGGCGCGGGCACTGAAGCTTTCTTT. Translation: CASSQVGAGTEAFF.

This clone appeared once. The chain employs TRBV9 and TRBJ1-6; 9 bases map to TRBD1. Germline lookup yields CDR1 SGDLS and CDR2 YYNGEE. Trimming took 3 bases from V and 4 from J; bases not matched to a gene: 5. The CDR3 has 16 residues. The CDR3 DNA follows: TGTGCCAGCAGCGCGACAGGGGGTACATATAATTCACCCCTCCACTTT. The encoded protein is CASSATGGTYNSPLHF.

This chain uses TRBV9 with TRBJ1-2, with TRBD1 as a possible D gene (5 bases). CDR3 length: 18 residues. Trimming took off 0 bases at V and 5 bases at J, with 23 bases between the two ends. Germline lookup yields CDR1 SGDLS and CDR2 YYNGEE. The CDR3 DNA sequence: TGTGCCAGCAGCGTAGATGCCGGGGGTTGGTCCTCGGGATATGGCTACACCTTC. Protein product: CASSVDAGGWSSGYGYTF. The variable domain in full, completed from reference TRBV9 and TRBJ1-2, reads DSGVTQTPKHLITATGQRVTLRCSPRSGDLSVYWYQQSLDQGLQFLIQYYNGEERAKGNILERFSAQQFPDLHSELNLSSLELGDSALYFCASSVDAGGWSSGYGYTFGSGTRLTVV.

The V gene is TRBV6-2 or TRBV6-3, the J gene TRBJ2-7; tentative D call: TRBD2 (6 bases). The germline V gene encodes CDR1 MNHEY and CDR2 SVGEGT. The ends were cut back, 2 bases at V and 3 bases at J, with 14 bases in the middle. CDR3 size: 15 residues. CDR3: CASSYEASAHYEQYF. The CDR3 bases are TGTGCCAGCAGTTACGAGGCTAGCGCCCACTACGAGCAGTACTTC.

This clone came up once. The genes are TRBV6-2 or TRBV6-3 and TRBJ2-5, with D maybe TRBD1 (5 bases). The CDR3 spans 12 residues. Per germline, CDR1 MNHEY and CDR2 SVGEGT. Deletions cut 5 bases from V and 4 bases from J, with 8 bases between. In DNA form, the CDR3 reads TGTGCCAGCAGTGGGCAGGGAGAGACCCAGTACTTC. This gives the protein CASSGQGETQYF.